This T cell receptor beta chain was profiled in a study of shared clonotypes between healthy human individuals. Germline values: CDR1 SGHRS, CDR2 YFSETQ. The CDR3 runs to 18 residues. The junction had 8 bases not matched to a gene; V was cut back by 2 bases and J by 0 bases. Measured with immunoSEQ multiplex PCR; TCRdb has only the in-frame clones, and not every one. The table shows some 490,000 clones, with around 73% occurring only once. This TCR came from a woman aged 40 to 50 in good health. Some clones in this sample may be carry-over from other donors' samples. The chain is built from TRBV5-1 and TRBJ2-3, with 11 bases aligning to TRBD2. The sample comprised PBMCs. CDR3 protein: CASSLLAGVRISTDTQYF. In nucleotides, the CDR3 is TGCGCCAGCAGCTTACTAGCGGGAGTCCGGATTAGCACAGATACGCAGTATTTT.